This TCR beta chain was observed in a study of neoadjuvant anti-PD-1 for oral cavity cancer (dated by TCRdb to about 2021). Notes on the research overall: Before undergoing curative-intent surgical resection, most patients got three to four biweekly nivolumab doses at 3 mg/kg. For patients who did not progress, a fourth nivolumab dose was given around day 43, followed by definitive surgical resection on days 50-56. Patients with complete response, partial response or stable disease by RECIST 1.1 were defined as responders, whereas patients with progression were defined as non-responders. A roughly 35% response rate was observed in the parent correlative cohort, in which around 12 patients were included. What the authors observed across the whole study: The TCR analyses had only three patients in each response group, and the authors called for validation in larger cohorts. After neoadjuvant nivolumab, T cell clonality (Gini index) in PBMCs was significantly higher in non-responders than in responders. Higher pretreatment blood Treg/Th17 ratios correlated with both higher pretreatment blood TCRbeta clonality and lower post-treatment tumor TCRbeta clonality.

The time point label, as the study defines it: before neoadjuvant nivolumab. The patients had newly diagnosed stage II-IVA oral cavity squamous cell carcinoma and had not received any prior systemic or radiation treatment. The cohort consisted of patients with HPV-negative, locally advanced oral cavity squamous cell carcinoma. Peripheral blood mononuclear cells were analyzed directly, without maintenance or expansion in culture. Samples were obtained from a longitudinal correlative study of a single-arm phase II trial of neoadjuvant nivolumab in oral cavity squamous cell carcinoma. Subject-matched pre- and post-treatment PBMCs and tumors from three responders and three non-responders were subjected to genomic DNA-based TCRbeta sequencing. Peripheral blood mononuclear cells were drawn once before nivolumab treatment and a second time after treatment, when surgery took place. The Maxwell RSC DNA from Cells kit was used to isolate genomic DNA from PBMCs.

For deep sequencing, PBMC libraries mostly used roughly 0.5 ug of input genomic DNA, with six replicates for each sample. The immunoSEQ hsTCRbeta kit was used to prepare TCRbeta libraries, following the manufacturer's instructions. The finished libraries were brought together in one pool at approximately 3 nM, which was then read using an Illumina NovaSeq 6000 S4 flow cell. As for the authors' bioinformatics: Raw data preprocessing and quality control were performed with the immunoSEQ Analyzer. The analysis was restricted to productive rearrangements, with each unique CDR3 amino acid sequence defining a clonotype. Repertoire clonality was estimated as the Gini-Simpson index, computed with the R package tcR. Student's t test was used to compare Gini indices, while Pearson correlation assessed associations with tumor size change. TCRdb mirrors the immuneACCESS table, restricted to in-frame sequences. Some clones are absent from its copies; in checked studies, under half trace to an unresolved V gene, and the reason for the others is unknown. V and J calls plus clone size are reproduced from that table; the DNA served to infer D and trimming. The sample records about 16,000 clones, roughly 70% of which are singletons. Jointly, the top ten make up under 3% of the sample.

About this clone itself: Its antigen target is currently unknown. No clone much larger than this one lies a single base away; base qualities are absent.

Taken from the germline V gene, the CDR1 and CDR2 loops are MDHEN and SYDVKM. V ends up 7 bases short and J 7 bases short, with an unmatched junction base count of 13. The cysteine opens and the phenylalanine closes a CDR3 of 15 amino acids. Here the CDR3 DNA is all that survives: 45 bases in frame from base 1. The TCR sequence derives from a person aged 35-79 years with oral cavity squamous cell carcinoma. The source material was PBMCs, sampled before nivolumab (anti-PD-1) treatment. This receptor chain uses TRBV28 and TRBJ1-2; 9 central bases correspond to TRBD1. The DNA reads as follows: TGTGCCAGCAACGGGGGTACAACAGGGGGCCGTGGCTACACCTTC. This yields the protein CASNGGTTGGRGYTF.